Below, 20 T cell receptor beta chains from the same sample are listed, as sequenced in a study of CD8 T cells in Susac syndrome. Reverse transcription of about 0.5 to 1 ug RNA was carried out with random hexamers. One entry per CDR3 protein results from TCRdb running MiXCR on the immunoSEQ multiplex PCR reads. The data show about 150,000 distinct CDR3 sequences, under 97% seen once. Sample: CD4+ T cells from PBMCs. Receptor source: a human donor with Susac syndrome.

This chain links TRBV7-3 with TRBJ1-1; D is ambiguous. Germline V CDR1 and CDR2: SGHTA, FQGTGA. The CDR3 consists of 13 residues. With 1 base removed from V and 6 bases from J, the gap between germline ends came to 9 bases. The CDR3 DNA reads TGTGCCAGCAGCTTAAATCGCGGGGCTGAAGCTTTCTTT. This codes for CASSLNRGAEAFF.

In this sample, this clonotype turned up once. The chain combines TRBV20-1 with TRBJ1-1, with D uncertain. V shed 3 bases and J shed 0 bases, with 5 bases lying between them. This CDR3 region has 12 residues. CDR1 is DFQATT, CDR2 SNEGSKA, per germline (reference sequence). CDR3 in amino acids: CSASGVNTEAFF. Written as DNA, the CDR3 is TGCAGTGCTAGTGGAGTGAACACTGAAGCTTTCTTT.

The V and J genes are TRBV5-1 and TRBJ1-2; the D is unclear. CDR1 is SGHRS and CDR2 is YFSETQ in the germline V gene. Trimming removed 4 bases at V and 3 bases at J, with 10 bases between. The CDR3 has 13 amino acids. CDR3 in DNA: TGCGCCAGCAGCCCGACCTCAGACTATGGCTACACCTTC. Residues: CASSPTSDYGYTF.

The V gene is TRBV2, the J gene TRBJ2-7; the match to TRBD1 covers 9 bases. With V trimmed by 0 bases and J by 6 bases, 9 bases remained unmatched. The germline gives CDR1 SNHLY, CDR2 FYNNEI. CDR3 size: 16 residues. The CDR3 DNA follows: TGTGCCAGCAGTGAAGCGCTTACAGGGACAGGGCGCGAGCAGTACTTC. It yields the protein CASSEALTGTGREQYF.

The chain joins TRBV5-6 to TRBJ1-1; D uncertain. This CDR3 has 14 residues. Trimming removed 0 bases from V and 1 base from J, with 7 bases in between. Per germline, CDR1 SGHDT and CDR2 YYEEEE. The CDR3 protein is CASSLGQANTEAFF. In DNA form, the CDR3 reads TGTGCCAGCAGCTTGGGGCAGGCGAACACTGAAGCTTTCTTT.

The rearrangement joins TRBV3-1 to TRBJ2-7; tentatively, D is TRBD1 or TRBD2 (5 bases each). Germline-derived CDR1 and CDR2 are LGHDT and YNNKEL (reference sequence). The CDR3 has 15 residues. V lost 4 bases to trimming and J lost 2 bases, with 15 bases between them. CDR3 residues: CASSLRGDATYEQYF. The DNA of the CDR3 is TGTGCCAGCAGCCTTCGTGGGGACGCCACCTACGAGCAGTACTTC.

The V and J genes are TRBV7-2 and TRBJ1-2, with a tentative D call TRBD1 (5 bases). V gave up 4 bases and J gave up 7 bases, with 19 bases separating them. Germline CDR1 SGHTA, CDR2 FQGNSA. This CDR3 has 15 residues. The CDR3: CASSSPNIGTGGYTF. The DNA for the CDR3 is TGTGCCAGCAGCTCCCCCAACATTGGGACGGGTGGCTACACCTTC. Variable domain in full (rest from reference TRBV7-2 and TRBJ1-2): GAGVSQSPSNKVTEKGKDVELRCDPISGHTALYWYRQSLGQGLEFLIYFQGNSAPDKSGLPSDRFSAERTGGSVSTLTIQRTQQEDSAVYLCASSSPNIGTGGYTFGSGTRLTVV.

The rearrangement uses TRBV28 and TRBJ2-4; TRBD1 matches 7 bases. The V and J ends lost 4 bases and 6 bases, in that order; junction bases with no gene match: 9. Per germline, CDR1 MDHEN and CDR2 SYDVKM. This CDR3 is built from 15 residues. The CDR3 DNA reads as TGTGCCAGCAGTTCAAACCCGGGACAGAGAAACATTCAGTACTTC. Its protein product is CASSSNPGQRNIQYF.

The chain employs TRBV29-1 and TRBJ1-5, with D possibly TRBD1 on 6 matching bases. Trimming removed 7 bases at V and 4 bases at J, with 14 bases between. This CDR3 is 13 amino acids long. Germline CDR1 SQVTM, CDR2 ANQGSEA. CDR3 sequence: CSATPGANQPQHF. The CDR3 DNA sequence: TGCAGCGCGACTCCGGGGGCTAATCAGCCCCAGCATTTT.

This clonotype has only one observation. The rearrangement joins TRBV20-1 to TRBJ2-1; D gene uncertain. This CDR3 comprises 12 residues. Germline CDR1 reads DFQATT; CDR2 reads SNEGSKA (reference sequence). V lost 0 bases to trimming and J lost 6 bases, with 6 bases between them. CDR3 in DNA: TGCAGTGCTAGAGAGCCGGGCAATGAGCAGTTCTTC. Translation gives CSAREPGNEQFF.

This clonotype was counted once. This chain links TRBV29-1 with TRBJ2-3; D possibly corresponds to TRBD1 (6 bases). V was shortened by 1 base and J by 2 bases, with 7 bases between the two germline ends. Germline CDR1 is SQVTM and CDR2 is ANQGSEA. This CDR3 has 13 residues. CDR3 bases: TGCAGCGTTGAAGGGACAGCCACAGATACGCAGTATTTT. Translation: CSVEGTATDTQYF.

This chain's CDR3 is CSVQDGGAQHF. The CDR3 bases are TGCAGCGTTCAGGACGGCGGGGCCCAGCATTTT. This chain links TRBV29-1 with TRBJ1-5; D ambiguous. The CDR3 extends over 11 amino acids. Germline loops: CDR1 SQVTM, CDR2 ANQGSEA. Trimming took 5 bases from V and 11 from J, leaving 13 bases between them.

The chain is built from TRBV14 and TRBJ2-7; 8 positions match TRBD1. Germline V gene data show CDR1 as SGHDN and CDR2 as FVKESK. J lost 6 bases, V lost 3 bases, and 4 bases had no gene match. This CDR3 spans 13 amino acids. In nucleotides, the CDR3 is TGTGCCAGCAGCCAGGGGACAGGCCTCGAGCAGTACTTC. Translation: CASSQGTGLEQYF.

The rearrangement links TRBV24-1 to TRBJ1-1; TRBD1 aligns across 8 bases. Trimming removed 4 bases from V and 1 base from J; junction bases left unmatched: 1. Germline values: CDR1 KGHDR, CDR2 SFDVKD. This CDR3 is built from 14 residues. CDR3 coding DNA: TGTGCCACCAGTGAAGGGACAGGGAACACTGAAGCTTTCTTT. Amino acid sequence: CATSEGTGNTEAFF.

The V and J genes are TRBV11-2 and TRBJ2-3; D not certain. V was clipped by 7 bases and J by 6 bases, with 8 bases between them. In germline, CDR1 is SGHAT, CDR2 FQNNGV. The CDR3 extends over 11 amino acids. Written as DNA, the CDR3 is TGTGCCAGCACCTGGCGGGATACGCAGTATTTT. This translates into CASTWRDTQYF.

CDR3 loop: CASRKTGSGANVLTF. CDR3 nucleotides: TGTGCCAGCAGAAAGACCGGCTCTGGGGCCAACGTCCTGACTTTC. This sequence joins TRBV6-6 and TRBJ2-6; no clear D. V lost 6 bases to trimming and J lost 0 bases, with 9 bases between them. Germline-derived CDR1 and CDR2 are MNHNY and SVGAGI (reference sequence). The CDR3 has 15 amino acids.

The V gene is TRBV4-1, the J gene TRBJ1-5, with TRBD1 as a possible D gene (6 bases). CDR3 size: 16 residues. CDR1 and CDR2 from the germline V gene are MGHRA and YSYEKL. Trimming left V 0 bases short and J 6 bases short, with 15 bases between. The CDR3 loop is CASSQDLAGVFQPQHF. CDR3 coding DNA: TGCGCCAGCAGCCAAGATCTCGCAGGGGTGTTTCAGCCCCAGCATTTT.

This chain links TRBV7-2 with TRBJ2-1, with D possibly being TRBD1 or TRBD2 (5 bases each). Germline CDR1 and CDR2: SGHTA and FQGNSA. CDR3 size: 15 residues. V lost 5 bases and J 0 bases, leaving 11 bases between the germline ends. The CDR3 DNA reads TGTGCCAGCAGCGGTGCCGGGACCTCCTACAATGAGCAGTTCTTC. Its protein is CASSGAGTSYNEQFF.

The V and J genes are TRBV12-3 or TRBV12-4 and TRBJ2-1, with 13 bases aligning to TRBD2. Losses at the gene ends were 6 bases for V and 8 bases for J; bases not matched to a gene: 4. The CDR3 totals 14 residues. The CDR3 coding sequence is TGTGCCAGCAGGACTAGCGGGGGGCAGGATGAGCAGTTCTTC. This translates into CASRTSGGQDEQFF.

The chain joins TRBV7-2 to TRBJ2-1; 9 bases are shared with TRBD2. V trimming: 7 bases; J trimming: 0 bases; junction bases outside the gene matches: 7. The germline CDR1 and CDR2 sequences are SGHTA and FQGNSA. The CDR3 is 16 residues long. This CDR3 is CASTLSSGSSYNEQFF. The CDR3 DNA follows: TGTGCCAGCACCCTGAGTAGCGGGAGCTCCTACAATGAGCAGTTCTTC.